This T cell receptor beta chain stems from a study of cytomegalovirus exposure and HLA in healthy donors. Primers for the PCR totalled 60 Vbeta and 13 Jbeta. Repertoires were generated with immunoSEQ multiplex PCR, while TCRdb's copy carries only in-frame clones and drops some. The sample lists 150,000 to 200,000 clones; roughly 81% were seen once. The CDR3 is made up of 14 amino acids. V was pared by 3 bases and J by 2 bases, with 7 bases between. CDR1 SGHAT and CDR2 FQNNGV come from the germline V gene. The chain is built from TRBV11-2 and TRBJ1-4, with D tentatively TRBD1 (5 bases). The receptor was isolated from a man in his late teens or twenties in good health and CMV-seropositive. The sequencing input was PBMCs. The DNA for the CDR3 is TGTGCCAGCAGCTTCAGACAGACTAATGAAAAACTGTTTTTT. This codes for CASSFRQTNEKLFF.